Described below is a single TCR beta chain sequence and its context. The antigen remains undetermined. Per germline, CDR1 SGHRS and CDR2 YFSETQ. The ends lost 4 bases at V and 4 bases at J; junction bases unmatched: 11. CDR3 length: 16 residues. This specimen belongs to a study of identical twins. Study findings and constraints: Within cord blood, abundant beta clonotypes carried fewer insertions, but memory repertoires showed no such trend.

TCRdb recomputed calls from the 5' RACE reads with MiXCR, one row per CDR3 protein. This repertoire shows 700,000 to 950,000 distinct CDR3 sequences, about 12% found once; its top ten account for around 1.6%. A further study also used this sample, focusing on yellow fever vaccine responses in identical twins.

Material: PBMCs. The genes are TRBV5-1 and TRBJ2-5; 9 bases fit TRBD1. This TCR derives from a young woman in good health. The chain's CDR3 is CASSTWDRAQGETQYF. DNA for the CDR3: TGCGCCAGCAGCACCTGGGACAGGGCTCAAGGAGAGACCCAGTACTTC.